This T cell receptor beta chain was identified during a study of long-term antiretroviral therapy in people with HIV. About the study: Earliest sampling preceded the 2015 immediate-ART recommendation by about a decade.

The run of the v3.0 immunoSEQ assay was at survey level. The study targeted about 40,000-50,000 T-cell genomes per sample in sequencing. The protocol was immunoSEQ multiplex PCR, while the TCRdb copy is restricted to in-frame clones and leaves out a portion. The repertoire holds around 19,000 clones, 79% seen once, with 6.5% to 10% in the top ten. Every donor contributed at least one pre-ART and at least two post-ART PBMC samples. There are 14 residues in the CDR3. Looked up from germline, CDR1 is SGHRS and CDR2 is YFSETQ. Trimming removed 7 bases at V and 1 base at J, with 11 bases between. The sample here was unsorted PBMCs, taken at the start of antiretroviral therapy. The sequence came from a man aged 30-40 years with HIV. The chain uses TRBV5-1 and TRBJ2-2; D may be TRBD2 (6 bases). The CDR3 bases are TGCGCCAGCCTGGGGGACTTGAACACCGGGGAGCTGTTTTTT. It translates to CASLGDLNTGELFF.